This TCR beta chain is drawn from a study of blood T cells in healthy people across ages. Study-wide results and limits: A strong correlation was found between TCR beta diversity and the percentage of naive T cells.

Through a sample-barcoded 5' primer and a J-beta primer mix, a second PCR was run for about 6 to 12 cycles. A single record per CDR3 protein comes from TCRdb applying MiXCR to the 5' RACE reads. The sample has around 1.5 million distinct CDR3 sequences, about 43% seen once. This clonotype was observed a handful of times. The antigen is unknown. Sample: blood. The TCR comes from a young woman in good health.

As DNA, the CDR3 is TGTGCCAGCAGTTTATTGGGACCGCCGAACTATGGCTACACCTTC. Residues: CASSLLGPPNYGYTF. This rearrangement joins TRBV27 to TRBJ1-2; the D gene is possibly TRBD1 (5 bases). The CDR3 sequence is 15 residues long. Trimming shortened V by 1 base and J by 2 bases, and 11 bases separated the two germline ends. CDR1 MNHEY and CDR2 SMNVEV come from the germline V gene (reference sequence).